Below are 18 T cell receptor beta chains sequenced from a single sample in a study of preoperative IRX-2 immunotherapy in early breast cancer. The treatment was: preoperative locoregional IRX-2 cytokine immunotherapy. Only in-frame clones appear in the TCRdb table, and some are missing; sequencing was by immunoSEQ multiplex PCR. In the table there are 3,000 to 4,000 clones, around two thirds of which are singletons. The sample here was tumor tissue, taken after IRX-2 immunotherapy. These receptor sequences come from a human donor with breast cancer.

Here the CDR3 DNA reads TGTGCCAGCAGTTACTCTTCCCCCGGGACTAGGGGTTCTATCGATACGCAGTATTTT. It specifies CASSYSSPGTRGSIDTQYF. The chain is built from TRBV6-8 and TRBJ2-3; 8 nucleotides line up with TRBD2. J lost 6 bases, V lost 0 bases, and 17 bases had no gene match. The CDR3 consists of 19 residues. Germline V gene lookup returns CDR1 MNHGY and CDR2 SAAAGT.

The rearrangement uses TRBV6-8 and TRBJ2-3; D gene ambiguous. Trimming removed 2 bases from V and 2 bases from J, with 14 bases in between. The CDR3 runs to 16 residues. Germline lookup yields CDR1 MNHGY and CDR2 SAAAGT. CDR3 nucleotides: TGTGCCAGCAGTTACGGGTCGGGTACGAACACAGATACGCAGTATTTT. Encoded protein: CASSYGSGTNTDTQYF.

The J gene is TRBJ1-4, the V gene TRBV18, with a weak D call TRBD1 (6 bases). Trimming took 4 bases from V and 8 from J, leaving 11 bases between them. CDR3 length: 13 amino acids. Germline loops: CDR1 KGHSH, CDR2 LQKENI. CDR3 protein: CASSRDITEKLFF. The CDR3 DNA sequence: TGTGCCAGCTCACGGGACATCACCGAAAAACTGTTTTTT.

Here the CDR3 reads CASRFGRNNQPQHF. The DNA for the CDR3 is TGTGCAAGTCGCTTCGGGCGGAACAATCAGCCCCAGCATTTT. The rearrangement links TRBV12-2 to TRBJ1-5. TRBV12-2 represents a pseudogene. The length of the CDR3 is 14 residues.

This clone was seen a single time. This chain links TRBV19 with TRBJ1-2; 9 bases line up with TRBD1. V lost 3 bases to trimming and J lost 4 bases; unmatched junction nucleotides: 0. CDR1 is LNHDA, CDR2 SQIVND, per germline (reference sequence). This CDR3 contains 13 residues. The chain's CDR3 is CASSMGQGYGYTF. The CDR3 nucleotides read TGTGCCAGTAGTATGGGACAGGGCTATGGCTACACCTTC.

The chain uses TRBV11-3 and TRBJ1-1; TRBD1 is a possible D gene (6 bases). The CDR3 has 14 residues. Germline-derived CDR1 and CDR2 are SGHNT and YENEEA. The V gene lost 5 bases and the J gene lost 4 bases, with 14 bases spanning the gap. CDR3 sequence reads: CASSPLTGTTEAFF. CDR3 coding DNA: TGTGCCAGCAGCCCACTCACAGGGACCACTGAAGCTTTCTTT.

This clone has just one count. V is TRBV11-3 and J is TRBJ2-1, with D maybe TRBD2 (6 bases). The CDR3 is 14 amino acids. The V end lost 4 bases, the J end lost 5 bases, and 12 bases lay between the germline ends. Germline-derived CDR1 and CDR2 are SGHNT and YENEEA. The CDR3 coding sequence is TGTGCCAGCAGCTACCGGGACTGGCACAATGAGCAGTTCTTC. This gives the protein CASSYRDWHNEQFF.

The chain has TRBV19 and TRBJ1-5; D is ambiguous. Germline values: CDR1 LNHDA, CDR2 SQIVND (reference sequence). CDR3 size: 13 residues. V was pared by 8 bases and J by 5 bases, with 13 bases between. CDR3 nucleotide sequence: TGTGCCAGTTCTATGGACGGTGATCAGCCCCAGCATTTT. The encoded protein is CASSMDGDQPQHF.

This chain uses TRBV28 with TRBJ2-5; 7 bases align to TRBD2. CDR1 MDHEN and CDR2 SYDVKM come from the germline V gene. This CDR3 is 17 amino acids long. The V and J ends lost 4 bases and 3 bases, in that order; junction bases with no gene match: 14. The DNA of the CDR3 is TGTGCCAGCAGTTGGGGCGCGGAGCGGGGAGATAAAGAGACCCAGTACTTC. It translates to CASSWGAERGDKETQYF.

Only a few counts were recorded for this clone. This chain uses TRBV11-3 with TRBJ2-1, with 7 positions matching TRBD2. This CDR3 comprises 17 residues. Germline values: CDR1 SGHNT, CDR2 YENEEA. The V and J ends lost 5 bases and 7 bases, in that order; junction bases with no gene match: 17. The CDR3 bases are TGTGCCAGCAGCCTCGGATTAACTAGCGAGGGGCTTAATGAGCAGTTCTTC. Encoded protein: CASSLGLTSEGLNEQFF.

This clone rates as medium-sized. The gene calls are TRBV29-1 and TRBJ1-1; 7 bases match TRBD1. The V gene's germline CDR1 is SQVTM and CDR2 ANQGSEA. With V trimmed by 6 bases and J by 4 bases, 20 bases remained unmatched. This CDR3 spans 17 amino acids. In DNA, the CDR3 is TGCAGCGTCCCCCAGGGGGGTTTGGGTTCTTTGGTCACTGAAGCTTTCTTT. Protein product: CSVPQGGLGSLVTEAFF.

This CDR3 is CASSSSGTRYNEQFF. CDR3 DNA sequence: TGTGCCAGCAGCTCATCCGGGACACGATACAATGAGCAGTTCTTC. This chain uses TRBV11-3 with TRBJ2-1; TRBD1 is a possible D gene (6 bases). V was trimmed by 4 bases and J by 4 bases, leaving 14 bases between them. Germline-derived CDR1 and CDR2 are SGHNT and YENEEA. There are 15 residues in the CDR3. Complete variable domain (other parts from reference TRBV11-3 and TRBJ2-1): EAGVVQSPRYKIIEKKQPVAFWCNPISGHNTLYWYLQNLGQGPELLIRYENEEAVDDSQLPKDRFSAERLKGVDSTLKIQPAELGDSAVYLCASSSSGTRYNEQFFGPGTRLTVL.

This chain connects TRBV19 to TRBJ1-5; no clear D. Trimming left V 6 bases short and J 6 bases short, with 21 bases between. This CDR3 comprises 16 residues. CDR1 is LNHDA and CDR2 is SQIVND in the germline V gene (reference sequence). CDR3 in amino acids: CASSQKTPINSQPQHF. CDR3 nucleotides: TGTGCCAGTAGCCAGAAAACCCCCATCAACAGTCAGCCCCAGCATTTT. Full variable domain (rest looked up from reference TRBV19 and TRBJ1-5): DGGITQSPKYLFRKEGQNVTLSCEQNLNHDAMYWYRQDPGQGLRLIYYSQIVNDFQKGDIAEGYSVSREKKESFPLTVTSAQKNPTAFYLCASSQKTPINSQPQHFGDGTRLSIL.

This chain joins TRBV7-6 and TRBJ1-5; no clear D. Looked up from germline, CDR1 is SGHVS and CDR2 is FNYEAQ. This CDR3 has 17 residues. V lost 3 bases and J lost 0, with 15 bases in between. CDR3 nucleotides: TGTGCCAGCAGCTTGTCACGGGGTATCAATAGCAATCAGCCCCAGCATTTT. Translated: CASSLSRGINSNQPQHF.

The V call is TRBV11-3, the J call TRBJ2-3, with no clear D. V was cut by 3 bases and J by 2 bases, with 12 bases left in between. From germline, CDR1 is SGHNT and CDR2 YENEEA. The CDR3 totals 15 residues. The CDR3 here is CASSFSTRATDTQYF. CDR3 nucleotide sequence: TGTGCCAGCAGCTTTTCGACAAGAGCCACAGATACGCAGTATTTT.

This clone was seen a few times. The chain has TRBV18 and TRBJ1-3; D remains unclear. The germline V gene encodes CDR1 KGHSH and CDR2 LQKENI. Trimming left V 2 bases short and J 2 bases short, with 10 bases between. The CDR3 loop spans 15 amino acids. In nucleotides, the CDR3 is TGTGCCAGCTCACCATCCCTTCTGACTGGAAACACCATATATTTT. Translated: CASSPSLLTGNTIYF.

Here the CDR3 reads CASDWGERSQPQHF. The CDR3 nucleotides read TGTGCCAGCGACTGGGGAGAGAGGAGTCAGCCCCAGCATTTT. The chain combines TRBV6-8 with TRBJ1-5; D is undetermined. V gave up 8 bases and J gave up 6 bases, with 17 bases separating them. The CDR3 has 14 residues. Germline V gives CDR1 MNHGY, CDR2 SAAAGT.

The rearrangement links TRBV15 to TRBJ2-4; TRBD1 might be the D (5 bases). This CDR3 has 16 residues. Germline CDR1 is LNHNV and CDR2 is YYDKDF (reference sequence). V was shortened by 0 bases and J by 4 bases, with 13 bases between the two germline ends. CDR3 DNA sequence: TGTGCCACCAGCAGAGATAATGGACAATTAAAAAACATTCAGTACTTC. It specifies CATSRDNGQLKNIQYF.